This T cell receptor (beta chain) was documented in a study of PD-1 blockade in classical Hodgkin lymphoma. Turning to the study itself: Nivolumab dosing for patients was 3 mg/kg, administered intravenously every 2 weeks. Study-wide points: Newly diagnosed patients had baseline TCR diversity that was reportedly lower than that of healthy donors. Complete responders' diversity at baseline resembled that of newly diagnosed patients.

The CDR3 extends over 14 amino acids. V dropped 8 bases and J dropped 2; count of bases not matched to a gene: 7. CDR1 and CDR2 (germline): ENHRY, SYGVKD. This table comes from immunoSEQ multiplex PCR, and its TCRdb copy is limited to in-frame clones, with some not included. The table records 8,000 to 8,500 clones, 70% to 90% of them present only once. Each of the patients experienced relapse following autologous stem cell transplantation, and their brentuximab vedotin exposure differed. The CD8+ T cells came from thawed PBMCs through magnetic negative selection. On this clone itself: The antigen remains undetermined.

The sample consisted of CD8+ T cells from blood, taken at baseline. The genes are TRBV10-3 and TRBJ2-7; TRBD1 aligns across 9 bases. The source of this sequence is a human donor with classical Hodgkin lymphoma. The chain's CDR3 is CAIGPGTGTYEQYF. As DNA, the CDR3 is TGTGCCATCGGGCCCGGGACAGGGACCTACGAGCAGTACTTC.